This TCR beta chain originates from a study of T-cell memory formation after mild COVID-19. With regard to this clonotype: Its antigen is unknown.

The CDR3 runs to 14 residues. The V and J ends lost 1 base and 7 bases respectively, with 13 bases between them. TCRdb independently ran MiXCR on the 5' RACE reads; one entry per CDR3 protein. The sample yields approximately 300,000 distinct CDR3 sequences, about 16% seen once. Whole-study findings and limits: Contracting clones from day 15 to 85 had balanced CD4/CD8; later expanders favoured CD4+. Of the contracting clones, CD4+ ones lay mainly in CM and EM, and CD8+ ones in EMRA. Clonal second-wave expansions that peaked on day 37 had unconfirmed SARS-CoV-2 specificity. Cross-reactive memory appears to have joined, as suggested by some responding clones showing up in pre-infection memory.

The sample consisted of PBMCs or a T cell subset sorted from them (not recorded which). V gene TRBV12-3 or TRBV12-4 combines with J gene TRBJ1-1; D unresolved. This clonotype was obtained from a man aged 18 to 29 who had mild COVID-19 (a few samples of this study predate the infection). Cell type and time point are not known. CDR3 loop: CASSLGTAANEAFF. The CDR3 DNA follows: TGTGCCAGCAGTTTAGGGACCGCGGCCAATGAAGCTTTCTTT.